Sequencing of this T cell receptor beta chain was carried out in a study of shared clonotypes between healthy human individuals (dated by TCRdb to about 2020). A note on the overall study: The cohort included a few men and two women between 18 and 49 years of age. Per donor, three plates each were used for CD4 naive and CD4 memory, two for CD8 naive, and one for CD8 memory. To estimate repertoire size and how much clonotypes are shared between individuals, the study performed deep sequencing of blood TCR repertoires from roughly five healthy adults. Different laboratories and diverse techniques were used to prepare libraries and sequence TCR repertoires, to increase sequencing depth and limit assay-specific biases. Per donor, leukapheresis produced somewhere between about 0.9 and 9.5 billion PBMCs. Study-level results and caveats: The genetic and exposure-history diversity represented was limited by the small number of donors. Rarefaction of sorted-subset datasets indicated incomplete sequencing despite the large sequencing depth. Compared with non-shared clonotypes, clonotypes shared by all four sorted-subset donors had higher generation probabilities. When a handful of donors were compared, the shared fraction of clonotypes was about 5.2% for naive CD4, around 3.6% for naive CD8, about 2.4% for memory CD4, and 0.35% to 0.4% for memory CD8. Only blood was sampled, and tissue TCR repertoires likely differ from those in blood. Naive subsets generally had larger estimated clonotype richness than memory subsets did. Pairwise subsampling led to the expectation that sequencing depth would affect the degree of clonotype sharing among donors.

Notes on this clone: The specificity of this receptor is unknown. No much larger clone is present one base from it, and per-base qualities are unavailable.

Including the terminal cysteine and phenylalanine, the CDR3 comprises 14 residues. Just the 42-base CDR3 DNA is kept, in frame starting at base 1. Taken from the germline V gene, the CDR1 and CDR2 loops are MDHEN and SYDVKM. Clipping removes 6 bases from V and 8 bases from J, with 12 as the unmatched junction base count. Using the deep immunoSEQ assay, TCR CDR3 regions were amplified from genomic DNA by multiplex PCR. Extracted genomic DNA from each cell subset was distributed evenly across all wells of several immunoSEQ 96-well plates, and each plate was treated as a replicate. For sorted subsets, around 200 ng genomic DNA, equal to 30,000 or so T cell genomes, was loaded into each replicate PCR. Purified libraries were quantified with a Qubit 3.0 fluorometer, sized on a Bioanalyzer 2100, and re-quantified with the KAPA Library Quantification kit. Each immunoSEQ 96-well plate was sequenced on its own single-read 150-cycle Illumina NextSeq 550 flow cell. For the original study's pipeline: Because only junctional sequences without quality scores were contained in the immunoSEQ output, filtering matching that applied to full-length reads could not be performed. Sequences were annotated with PyIR, a Python wrapper for IgBLAST v1.9, and V/J genes and CDR3 were assigned using IMGT germline references. Reads were removed for weak V/J assignments (E-value above 1e-6), missing CDR3, stop codons, out-of-frame junctions, or ambiguous translated residues. V3J clonotypes were defined by identical inferred V gene, J gene, and CDR3 amino acid sequence. Percentage overlap between repertoires was calculated by dividing the number of shared unique clonotypes by the size of the smaller repertoire. Three approaches were used to assess repertoire richness: RTK rarefaction, the Chao1 estimator, and Recon v2.1 estimates of unobserved clonotypes. Generation probabilities for all TCRbeta clonotypes obtained by the gDNA method from several donors were computed using OLGA. Not all clones reach the TCRdb copy of this immuneACCESS table, which keeps in-frame sequences only. Checked studies attribute under half of the gap to unresolved V genes and leave the rest unexplained. V and J calls and clone size are as listed in that table; D and trimming were resolved from the DNA. The sample records around 1.9 million clones, roughly 93% of which are singletons. 1.5% to 2% of the sample is taken by the ten largest.

CD8 naive samples were obtained by positive selection for CCR7 among CD45RO-negative cells, yielding a CD45RA+CCR7+ population from which TemRA cells were excluded. Donors were healthy HIV-negative adults with no recently reported acute infections or vaccinations. Every donor was a Caucasian adult residing in Nashville, Tennessee, USA. Blood was collected by leukapheresis, and PBMCs were isolated by Ficoll-Histopaque density gradient centrifugation and then cryopreserved in liquid nitrogen vapor phase. Purity and quantity of every magnetically sorted T cell population were checked by analytical flow cytometry. From each sorted fraction, genomic DNA was isolated and quantified by UV absorbance on a Nanodrop 2000c.

Here the chain combines TRBV28 and TRBJ1-2; 7 junctional bases match TRBD1. The sample was naive CD8+ T cells from PBMCs. The cell subset or site label for this specimen denotes: CD45RA+CCR7+. This receptor was identified in a man aged 18 to 29 in good health. Some clones in this sample may be carry-over from other donors' samples. The CDR3 in this case is CASRGTRGVEGYTF. The nucleotide sequence is TGTGCCAGCAGGGGTACCAGGGGGGTTGAGGGCTACACCTTC.